The next 32 T cell receptor gamma chains were all read from a single sample in a study of γδ T cells in repeated Plasmodium falciparum infection. Bulk repertoires came from Vgamma9/Vdelta2+ or Vdelta2-negative gammadelta T cells flow-sorted from PBMC. TCRdb redid clone calling on the multiplex PCR reads using CATT. The sample holds over 25,000 gamma-chain clones, 3% seen once. The specimen was gamma-delta T cells from blood. Receptors were obtained from a pool of human donors (malaria-infected and uninfected, not separated).

There are many counts of this clone. V gene TRGV3 combines with J gene TRGJ1 or TRGJ2. The V segment lost 0 bases and the J segment 2 bases; nucleotides outside the gene matches: 4. There are 14 residues in the CDR3. The germline V gene encodes CDR1 VTNTFY and CDR2 YDVSTARD (reference sequence). The chain's CDR3 is CATWDRAYYYKKLF. The CDR3 nucleotides read TGTGCCACCTGGGACAGGGCCTATTATTATAAGAAACTCTTT.

In this sample, this clone turned up many times. A much bigger clone sits one base away, suggesting this may be a read error. The J gene is TRGJP, the V gene TRGV9. The CDR3 loop spans 20 amino acids. Germline V gene lookup returns CDR1 GITISATS and CDR2 ISYDGTV (reference sequence). The CDR3 spells CALWEVWSLLGESGKKIKVF. DNA for the CDR3: TGTGCCTTGTGGGAGGTCTGGTCTCTATTAGGAGAGTCGGGCAAAAAAATCAAGGTATTT.

This clone was recorded a few times. TCRdb's entry gives the protein of a much larger clone, which mismatches this DNA's translation at residue 10, likely from a read error; the protein reported here is translated from the DNA. The genes are TRGV9 and TRGJ1 or TRGJ2. The J gene was not available in TCRdb and was assigned here by matching the DNA to germline segments. The CDR3 is 25 amino acids. Germline V gene lookup returns CDR1 GITISATS and CDR2 ISYDGTV (reference sequence). The J segment lost 3 bases and the V segment lost 9 bases, leaving 47 bases of the junction unmatched. The CDR3 DNA sequence: TGTGCCTTGGATTCTTTGCGGGGCTTGTCACCTTGTAATAAGTTCGAACATGGTGCTTATTATAAGAAACTCTTT. Protein: CALDSLRGLSPCNKFEHGAYYKKLF.

With regard to this clone: A much larger clone lies one base from this, so it may be a read error. The chain employs TRGV3 and TRGJ1 or TRGJ2. The CDR3 is 14 residues long. Germline V gene data show CDR1 as VTNTFY and CDR2 as YDVSTARD (reference sequence). DNA for the CDR3: TGTGCCGCCTGGGACAGGCTTTTTCATTATAAGAAACTCTTT. Amino acid sequence: CAAWDRLFHYKKLF.

Notes on this clone: TCRdb assigns this DNA the protein of a much larger clone, which departs from its translation at residue 10; this likely reflects a read error, and the protein shown comes from translating the DNA. The chain uses TRGV2 and TRGJ1 or TRGJ2. No J gene was available from TCRdb, and it was assigned here by a germline match of the DNA. Germline values: CDR1 EGSNGY, CDR2 YDSYNSKV. This CDR3 is 14 amino acids long. For the CDR3, the DNA is TGTGCCACCTGGGACGGGCAAAATTATCATAAGAAACTCTTT. Amino acids: CATWDGQNYHKKLF.

This clone was counted only a few times. This is likely an artifact of a read error, given a far larger clone one base away. Other DNA sequences in this specimen translate into the identical CDR3. The rearrangement joins TRGV2 to TRGJ1 or TRGJ2. There are 14 residues in the CDR3. Germline V gene data show CDR1 as EGSNGY and CDR2 as YDSYNSKV. CDR3 DNA: TGTGCCACTTGGGACGCATACGTTAAAGGCTTTCAGCTCTTT. Translation: CATWDAYVKGFQLF.

This clone was seen a handful of times. The V gene is TRGV8, the J gene TRGJ1 or TRGJ2. Germline assignment: CDR1 VENAVY and CDR2 YDSYNSRV. Trimming removed 2 bases from V and 12 bases from J; junction bases left unmatched: 10. The CDR3 has 12 residues. The CDR3 DNA is TGTGCCACCTGGGATAAAAGGATGGGGAAACTCTTT. It translates to CATWDKRMGKLF.

This clone was counted many times. The protein held in TCRdb is that of a much larger clone and does not match this DNA's translation at residue 16, likely because of a read error; the protein shown is translated from the DNA. V is TRGV9 and J is TRGJP. CDR1 is GITISATS, CDR2 ISYDGTV, per germline (reference sequence). This CDR3 spans 18 amino acids. The CDR3 spells CALWEVHPQELGKKIEVF. CDR3 DNA sequence: TGTGCCTTGTGGGAGGTTCATCCTCAAGAGTTGGGCAAAAAAATCGAGGTATTT.

This clone was picked up a small number of times. TCRdb shows a much larger clone's protein in place of this DNA's translation, and the two differ at residue 4, likely through a read error; the protein shown is translated from the DNA. The V gene is TRGV2, the J gene TRGJ1 or TRGJ2. No J gene was available from TCRdb, and it was assigned here by a germline match of the DNA. The CDR3 consists of 14 residues. Germline CDR1 EGSNGY, CDR2 YDSYNSKV. CDR3 in DNA: TGTGCCACCCGGGACGGATTTTATTATTATAAGAAACTCTTT. Translated: CATRDGFYYYKKLF.

This clone was recorded at least ten times. The V gene is TRGV5, the J gene TRGJ1 or TRGJ2. The J gene is absent in TCRdb and was assigned here via DNA matching to germline. This CDR3 has 13 residues. Germline CDR1 is VINAFY and CDR2 is YDVSNSKD. Trimming removed 1 base from V and 5 bases from J; junction bases left unmatched: 5. CDR3 sequence reads: CATWDRRNYKKLF. CDR3 DNA sequence: TGTGCCACCTGGGACAGACGAAATTATAAGAAACTCTTT.

This clone was counted many times. This likely traces to a read error, being one base from a far larger clone. V usage is TRGV2 and J usage is TRGJ1 or TRGJ2. Germline V gene sequence: CDR1 EGSNGY, CDR2 YDSYNSKV. This CDR3 comprises 14 residues. J lost 5 bases, V lost 0 bases, and 7 bases had no gene match. This chain's CDR3 is CATWDGLADYKKLF. DNA for the CDR3: TGTGCCACCTGGGACGGGCTCGCCGATTATAAGAAACTCTTT.

This clone was counted ten times or more. TCRdb lists the protein of a much larger clone for this DNA, which differs at residue 9, so this is likely a read error; the protein given here is translated from the DNA itself. This sequence joins TRGV9 and TRGJ1 or TRGJ2. CDR3 length: 12 residues. Germline values: CDR1 GITISATS, CDR2 ISYDGTV (reference sequence). The CDR3 sequence is CALYPNYYNKLF. The CDR3 nucleotides read TGTGCCTTGTACCCGAATTATTATAATAAACTCTTT.

Many counts were recorded for this clone. The genes are TRGV4 and TRGJ1 or TRGJ2. Trimming removed 4 bases from V and 9 bases from J; junction bases left unmatched: 3. Germline V gene lookup returns CDR1 EGSTGY and CDR2 YDSYTSSV. The CDR3 runs to 10 residues. The CDR3 nucleotides are TGTGCCACCTGGGACCCTAAGAAACTCTTT. It encodes CATWDPKKLF.

This clone has only a few counts. TCRdb attributes to this sequence the protein of a much larger clone, which differs from the DNA translation at residue 4; a read error is likely, and the protein displayed is translated from the DNA. The rearrangement joins TRGV4 to TRGJ1 or TRGJ2. The J gene was not available in TCRdb and was assigned here by matching the DNA to germline segments. Germline lookup yields CDR1 EGSTGY and CDR2 YDSYTSSV. This CDR3 has 14 residues. CDR3 amino acids: CATRDAVSGYKKLF. As DNA, the CDR3 is TGTGCCACCCGGGATGCAGTTTCCGGTTATAAGAAACTCTTT.

In this sample, this clone turned up many times. TCRdb records a much larger clone's protein for this DNA, with a difference at residue 8 that likely arises from a read error; the protein given is the translation of the DNA. The chain is built from TRGV4 and TRGJ1 or TRGJ2. The CDR3 loop spans 10 amino acids. J was trimmed by 15 bases and V by 3 bases; bases with no gene match: 8. Germline V gene lookup returns CDR1 EGSTGY and CDR2 YDSYTSSV. The chain's CDR3 is CATWDSQRLF. The CDR3 DNA reads as TGTGCCACCTGGGATTCGCAGAGACTCTTT.

This clone was seen repeatedly, ten times or more. The mismatch at residue 8 between this DNA's translation and the TCRdb protein of a much larger clone likely reflects a read error; the protein shown is translated from the DNA. The V gene is TRGV9, the J gene TRGJ1 or TRGJ2. Germline V lookup: CDR1 GITISATS, CDR2 ISYDGTV (reference sequence). The CDR3 spans 12 residues. The CDR3 DNA reads TGTGCCTTGTGGGAAGATTATCATAAGAAACTCTTT. It is translated as CALWEDYHKKLF.

Regarding this clone: The DNA is omitted, as the CDR3 cannot be located on it reliably, and the CDR3 follows TCRdb's listing. The V segment is TRGV5, and no J call was made. Per the germline V gene, CDR1 is VINAFY and CDR2 is YDVSNSKD. The CDR3 comprises 31 residues, both ends counted. This CDR3 is CATWTGPTNGNSLAVEQHLLSQVSIGRIQHF.

This clone was counted only a few times. A far larger clone is off by one base, so a read error is likely. The same CDR3 also results from other DNA sequences found in this sample. J is TRGJP1 and V is TRGV9. No J gene was available from TCRdb, and it was assigned here by a germline match of the DNA. CDR3 length: 15 residues. Germline V lookup: CDR1 GITISATS, CDR2 ISYDGTV (reference sequence). CDR3 loop: CALWELYTTGWFKIF. The CDR3 DNA sequence: TGTGCCTTGTGGGAGTTATATACCACGGGTTGGTTCAAGATATTT.

Regarding this clone: The TCRdb record carries a much larger clone's protein, which differs from this DNA's translation at residue 8; a read error is the likely cause, and the protein listed here is the DNA translation. The CDR3 region has the DNA TGTGCCTTGTGGGAGTCGTACGGGAAACTCTTT. It encodes CALWESYGKLF. The rearrangement links TRGV9 to TRGJ1 or TRGJ2. TCRdb does not report a J gene; here it was assigned by matching the DNA to germline references. There are 11 residues in the CDR3. Germline-derived CDR1 and CDR2 are GITISATS and ISYDGTV (reference sequence). V was pared by 3 bases and J by 12 bases, with 8 bases of the junction left unmatched.

Notes on this clone: A far larger clone is just one base off, so this is likely a read error. The same CDR3 can be traced to other DNA sequences in this sample. The J gene is TRGJ1 or TRGJ2, the V gene TRGV9. The J gene, absent from TCRdb, was called here by matching the DNA to germline. Germline V gene sequence: CDR1 GITISATS, CDR2 ISYDGTV (reference sequence). The CDR3 loop spans 13 amino acids. The DNA of the CDR3 is TGTGCCCTGTGGGAGGTGCAAGGAAGGAAGAAACTCTTT. It translates to CALWEVQGRKKLF.

There are a few counts of this clone. The protein recorded in TCRdb matches a much larger clone and deviates from this DNA's translation at residue 11, suggesting a read error; the protein here is obtained by translating the DNA. The V gene was identified as TRGV4, while no J gene was called. This CDR3 has 13 residues. Germline CDR1 EGSTGY, CDR2 YDSYTSSV. This chain's CDR3 is CATWDGKTGGRLF. In DNA form, the CDR3 reads TGTGCCACCTGGGATGGTAAGACGGGAGGGAGACTCTTT.

In its sample, this clone was seen a few times. TCRdb's entry gives the protein of a much larger clone, which mismatches this DNA's translation at residue 10, likely from a read error; the protein reported here is translated from the DNA. This sequence joins TRGV9 and TRGJ1 or TRGJ2. No J gene was available from TCRdb, and it was assigned here by a germline match of the DNA. CDR3 length: 18 residues. J gave up 0 bases and V 0 bases, and 14 bases lay outside the gene matches. Germline CDR1 is GITISATS and CDR2 is ISYDGTV (reference sequence). As DNA, the CDR3 is TGTGCCTTGTGGGAGGTGCCCCTCCCTTACCGGAATTATTATAAGAAACTCTTT. Encoded protein: CALWEVPLPYRNYYKKLF.

Ten or more counts support this clone. TCRdb has a much larger clone's protein, which differs at residue 11 from the translation of this DNA, likely because of a read error; what is shown is the protein translated from the DNA. This sequence joins TRGV9 and TRGJP1. No J gene is reported in TCRdb; it was inferred here by comparing the DNA with germline. The CDR3 covers 14 residues. Germline lookup yields CDR1 GITISATS and CDR2 ISYDGTV (reference sequence). The DNA of the CDR3 is TGTGCCTTGTGGGAGGATACCACTGGTTGGTCCAAGATATTT. This codes for CALWEDTTGWSKIF.

The table lists this clone with many counts. Other nucleotide sequences in the sample specify the same CDR3. The chain has TRGV9 and TRGJP. The germline CDR1 and CDR2 sequences are GITISATS and ISYDGTV (reference sequence). Trimming removed 0 bases from V and 7 bases from J; junction bases left unmatched: 6. The CDR3 runs 17 residues. DNA for the CDR3: TGTGCCTTGTGGGAGGTGCGATCTGAGTTGGGCAAAAAAATCAAGGTATTT. This gives the protein CALWEVRSELGKKIKVF.

This clone was detected a few times. Given a far larger clone just one base away, this is likely a sequencing read error. Other DNA sequences in this specimen translate into the identical CDR3. This sequence joins TRGV9 and TRGJ1 or TRGJ2. The J gene was missing in TCRdb and was found by matching the end of the DNA to germline. This CDR3 region has 15 residues. CDR1 and CDR2 (germline): GITISATS, ISYDGTV (reference sequence). CDR3 loop: CALWDVNQNYYKKLF. For the CDR3, the DNA is TGTGCCTTGTGGGATGTCAATCAGAATTACTATAAGAAACTCTTT.

This clone was detected many times. V gene TRGV8 combines with J gene TRGJ1 or TRGJ2. V gave up 1 base and J gave up 5 bases; unmatched junction bases: 5. CDR1 and CDR2 (germline): VENAVY, YDSYNSRV. The CDR3 runs to 13 residues. CDR3 loop: CATWDRGHYKKLF. CDR3 bases: TGTGCCACCTGGGATAGAGGCCATTATAAGAAACTCTTT.

The V gene is given as TRGV3, and no J gene call is available. The CDR3 consists of 11 residues. Germline V gene lookup returns CDR1 VTNTFY and CDR2 YDVSTARD (reference sequence). CDR3 amino acids: CATWDNVRKLF. The CDR3, as DNA: TGTGCCACCTGGGACAATGTTCGGAAACTATTT.

This clone showed up many times. This DNA's translation differs at residue 8 from TCRdb's protein, which comes from a much larger clone; a read error is likely, and the protein shown is translated from the DNA. The rearrangement uses TRGV9 and TRGJ1 or TRGJ2. The CDR3 is 13 residues long. Germline V gene data show CDR1 as GITISATS and CDR2 as ISYDGTV (reference sequence). In DNA, the CDR3 is TGTGCCTTGTGGGAGTGGAATTGTTATAAGAAACTCTTT. The encoded protein is CALWEWNCYKKLF.

This clone has more than one count but fewer than ten. The likely explanation is a read error, given a far larger clone one base away. This specimen includes other DNA sequences encoding the same CDR3. The V gene call is TRGV3, and the J gene call is absent. Per germline, CDR1 VTNTFY and CDR2 YDVSTARD (reference sequence). The CDR3 consists of 15 residues. This CDR3 reads CATWAKGPNYYKKLF. The CDR3 DNA follows: TGTGCCACCTGGGCCAAGGGGCCGAATTATTATAAGAAGCTCTTT.

With regard to this clone: TCRdb records a much larger clone's protein for this DNA, with a difference at residue 16 that likely arises from a read error; the protein given is the translation of the DNA. With the J gene uncalled, the V gene is TRGV9. CDR3 length equals 18 residues. Germline assignment: CDR1 GITISATS and CDR2 ISYDGTV (reference sequence). The CDR3 nucleotides are TGTGCCTTGTGGGAGCCGCCCGAAAATCTCGGTGGTGATTGGATCGAGACGTTT. Protein: CALWEPPENLGGDWIETF.

As to this clone: This DNA's translation differs at residue 12 from TCRdb's protein, which comes from a much larger clone; a read error is likely, and the protein shown is translated from the DNA. The V gene call reads TRGV9; no J gene was called. CDR3 length equals 14 residues. Germline CDR1 and CDR2: GITISATS and ISYDGTV (reference sequence). CDR3 loop: CALWELPFYYKELF. As DNA, the CDR3 is TGTGCCTTGTGGGAGCTACCATTTTATTATAAGGAACTCTTT.

This clone has a count of ten or more. A read error is likely here: a far larger clone is one base away. This CDR3 is also generated by other DNA sequences in the sample. The chain employs TRGV9 and TRGJ1 or TRGJ2. CDR1 is GITISATS and CDR2 is ISYDGTV in the germline V gene (reference sequence). The CDR3 totals 13 residues. V shed 1 base, J shed 2 bases, and the junction held 2 bases outside the gene matches. CDR3 amino acids: CALWEVHYYKKLF. CDR3 DNA sequence: TGTGCCTTGTGGGAGGTCCATTATTATAAGAAACTCTTT.